This T cell receptor beta chain came from a study of blood T cells in healthy people across ages. This CDR3 has 10 amino acids. V shed 8 bases and J shed 10 bases, with 8 bases lying between them. Combining a sample-barcoded 5' primer with a J-beta primer mix, a second PCR ran for 7 to 11 cycles. Each CDR3 protein is one row after TCRdb ran MiXCR on the 5' RACE reads. The sample consists of about 730,000 distinct CDR3 sequences, approximately 43% of them appearing once. The chain couples TRBV12-3 or TRBV12-4 to TRBJ1-4; tentatively, D is TRBD1 (5 bases). Sequenced material: blood. The sequence came from a woman aged 55-70 years in good health. For the CDR3, the DNA is TGTGCCAGCTCGGGGGGAAAACTGTTTTTT. It specifies CASSGGKLFF.